This T cell receptor beta chain was documented in a study of response to subunit inactivated influenza vaccine. Notes on the study in general: Authors suggested each seasonal influenza vaccination recruits few new T cells.

The CDR3 spans 16 residues. Germline V gives CDR1 LGHNA, CDR2 YNFKEQ. With 3 bases clipped from V and 2 bases from J, the junction kept 4 bases outside the gene matches. TCRdb reanalysed the RT-PCR reads using MiXCR and keeps one entry per CDR3 protein. The profile shows about 160,000 distinct CDR3 sequences, 11% of them singletons. This clonotype was seen many times. As yet, its antigen is unknown. The chain combines TRBV4-2 with TRBJ2-6, with 7 nucleotides matching TRBD1. This TCR was recovered from a man aged 50 or older who received an inactivated influenza vaccine. The sample was non-naive T cells sorted from PBMCs, taken more than 35 days after vaccination. The CDR3 sequence is CASSHDQGAGANVLTF. The CDR3 coding sequence is TGTGCCAGCAGCCACGATCAGGGGGCTGGGGCCAACGTCCTGACTTTC.